Following are 8 T cell receptor beta chains from one sample sequenced in a study of glioma-infiltrating T cells after dendritic cell vaccination. Time point defined: after dendritic cell vaccination, including at tumor progression/relapse. Generated by immunoSEQ multiplex PCR, the TCRdb table keeps only in-frame clones and is missing some. The sample has around 83,000 clones, approximately 81% seen once. The sequenced sample was blood, obtained after dendritic cell vaccination. These receptors originate from a human donor with glioblastoma.

V is TRBV19 and J is TRBJ2-7; 12 nucleotides agree with TRBD1. Germline trimming cut 0 bases from V and 3 bases from J; bases unmatched to any gene: 3. Germline CDR1 is LNHDA and CDR2 is SQIVND (reference sequence). The CDR3 loop spans 16 amino acids. CDR3 sequence reads: CASSIERDRGHYEQYF. The CDR3 DNA is TGTGCCAGTAGTATAGAGAGGGACAGGGGGCACTACGAGCAGTACTTC. Together with reference TRBV19 and TRBJ2-7, the CDR3 gives the full variable domain: DGGITQSPKYLFRKEGQNVTLSCEQNLNHDAMYWYRQDPGQGLRLIYYSQIVNDFQKGDIAEGYSVSREKKESFPLTVTSAQKNPTAFYLCASSIERDRGHYEQYFGPGTRLTVT.

V is TRBV7-2 and J is TRBJ2-5, with TRBD2 matching over 8 bases. CDR3 length: 13 residues. The V gene's germline CDR1 is SGHTA and CDR2 FQGNSA. The J segment lost 2 bases and the V segment lost 7 bases, leaving 3 bases of the junction unmatched. The CDR3 bases are TGTGCCAGCAAGACGGGAGGGCAAGAGACCCAGTACTTC. Its protein product is CASKTGGQETQYF.

The chain has TRBV5-1 and TRBJ2-2, with 8 positions matching TRBD1. V lost 5 bases to trimming and J lost 4 bases; unmatched junction nucleotides: 7. The CDR3 spans 15 residues. The germline CDR1 and CDR2 sequences are SGHRS and YFSETQ. CDR3 residues: CASSQITGGTGELFF. The DNA of the CDR3 is TGCGCCAGCAGTCAGATTACAGGGGGCACCGGGGAGCTGTTTTTT.

This chain links TRBV10-2 with TRBJ2-7; unclear D gene. Germline values: CDR1 WSHSY, CDR2 SAAADI. Trimming left V 3 bases short and J 6 bases short, with 9 bases between. The CDR3 length is 12 residues. The CDR3 region is CASSEISGEQYF. The CDR3 nucleotides are TGCGCCAGCAGTGAAATTTCGGGCGAGCAGTACTTC.

This clone showed up just a few times. The V gene is TRBV18, the J gene TRBJ1-4, with D possibly matching TRBD1 (5 bases). The V end was cut by 3 bases, the J end by 8 bases, with 13 bases between. This CDR3 region has 14 residues. Germline V CDR1 and CDR2: KGHSH, LQKENI. In DNA, the CDR3 is TGTGCCAGCTCACCTCGGTCCCAGGGAGAAAAACTGTTTTTT. This translates into CASSPRSQGEKLFF.

CDR3: CASSQDLGAGFTKTQYF. The CDR3 DNA reads as TGCGCCAGCAGCCAAGATCTAGGTGCAGGGTTTACGAAGACCCAGTACTTC. The chain couples TRBV4-1 to TRBJ2-5, with D perhaps TRBD1 (5 bases). Germline CDR1 reads MGHRA; CDR2 reads YSYEKL. V shed 0 bases and J shed 6 bases, with 20 bases lying between them. CDR3 length equals 17 residues.

A few counts support this clone. This chain uses TRBV5-1 with TRBJ1-2; 7 bases agree with TRBD1. Germline V gives CDR1 SGHRS, CDR2 YFSETQ. The V and J ends lost 0 bases and 8 bases, in that order; junction bases with no gene match: 13. The CDR3 runs to 16 residues. CDR3 sequence (DNA): TGCGCCAGCAGCTTGGACTTAGGTAGGACAGGTGGCGGCTACACCTTC. Its translation: CASSLDLGRTGGGYTF. Complete variable domain (other parts from reference TRBV5-1 and TRBJ1-2): KAGVTQTPRYLIKTRGQQVTLSCSPISGHRSVSWYQQTPGQGLQFLFEYFSETQRNKGNFPGRFSGRQFSNSRSEMNVSTLELGDSALYLCASSLDLGRTGGGYTFGSGTRLTVV.

The chain combines TRBV9 with TRBJ2-1; 12 bases are a match to TRBD2. CDR1 and CDR2 from the germline V gene are SGDLS and YYNGEE. Trimming cost V 6 bases and J 9 bases; bases outside gene matches: 10. The CDR3 has 15 amino acids. DNA of the CDR3: TGTGCCAGCAACCCTAGCGGGAGGGCCTTTGGTGAGCAGTTCTTC. Its protein product is CASNPSGRAFGEQFF.